This T cell receptor (beta chain) was profiled in a study of T cell changes during pregnancy in multiple sclerosis. Sequenced by immunoSEQ multiplex PCR; TCRdb stores in-frame clones only, minus some. The sample gives 90,000 to 150,000 clones, 90% to 95% of which show up once; 6.2% is in the top ten. The V segment lost 4 bases and the J segment 3 bases; nucleotides outside the gene matches: 7. The CDR3 spans 15 residues. Germline V gives CDR1 KGHSY, CDR2 FQNENV. The receptor's source is a female donor with multiple sclerosis, enrolled in a pregnancy study. The V call is TRBV16, the J call TRBJ1-2, with TRBD1 matching over 8 bases. Here the sequenced sample was peripheral blood, taken before pregnancy. The DNA of the CDR3 is TGTGCCAGCAGCCGCTACCGGGACAGGTACTATGGCTACACCTTC. Its protein is CASSRYRDRYYGYTF.